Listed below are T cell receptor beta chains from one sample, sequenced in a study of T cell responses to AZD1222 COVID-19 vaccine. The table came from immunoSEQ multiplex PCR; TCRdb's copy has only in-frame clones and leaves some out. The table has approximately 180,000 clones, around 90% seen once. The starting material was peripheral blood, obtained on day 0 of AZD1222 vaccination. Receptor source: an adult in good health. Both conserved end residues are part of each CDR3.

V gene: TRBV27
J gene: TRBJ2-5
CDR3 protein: CASSPATGGVFGETQYF

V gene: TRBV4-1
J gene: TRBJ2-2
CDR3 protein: CASSHLAGGGPTGELFF

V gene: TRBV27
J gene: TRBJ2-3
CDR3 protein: CASSLDGRPTDTQYF

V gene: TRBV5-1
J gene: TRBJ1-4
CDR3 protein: CASSLFNDEGSLFF

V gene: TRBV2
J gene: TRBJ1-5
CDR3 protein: CASSDRQGNQPQHF

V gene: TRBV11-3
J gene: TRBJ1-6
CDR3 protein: CASSFEANSPLHF

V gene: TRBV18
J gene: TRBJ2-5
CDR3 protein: CASSPLSRNGQETQYF

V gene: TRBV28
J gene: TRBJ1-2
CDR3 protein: CASMMGGLNYGYTF

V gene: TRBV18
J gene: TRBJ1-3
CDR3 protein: CASSPPGQASSGNTIYF

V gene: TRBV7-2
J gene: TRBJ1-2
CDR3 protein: CASSLVGPGQGSVGYTF

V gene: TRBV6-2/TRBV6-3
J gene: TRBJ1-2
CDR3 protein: CASSYDAYYGYTF